A selection of T cell receptor beta chains follows, all from one sample in a study of T cells after yellow fever vaccination. From the 5' RACE reads, TCRdb called clonotypes with MiXCR, one entry per CDR3 protein. The table includes about 73,000 distinct CDR3 sequences, over 7.5% detected once. The sequencing here drew on CD8+ T cells sorted from PBMCs, taken on the day of the yellow fever booster vaccination. All receptors come from a man younger than 40 who received the YFV17D yellow fever vaccine. Both conserved end residues are part of each CDR3. Fields, in order: clone size, V gene, D gene, J gene, CDR3 DNA, CDR3 protein. D genes are given only for firm matches. Where a row states a size, it is once, few, many or the class of an expanded clone; other rows omit it.

abundance: few; v_gene: TRBV5-6; d_gene: -; j_gene: TRBJ2-5; CDR3nt: TGTGCCAGCAGCTTGCCAGAGGGACTCACGAGTGAGACCCAGTACTTC; CDR3aa: CASSLPEGLTSETQYF
abundance: many; v_gene: TRBV30; d_gene: -; j_gene: TRBJ2-1; CDR3nt: TGTGCCTGGAGTGGCTCAAATGAGCAGTTCTTC; CDR3aa: CAWSGSNEQFF
abundance: few; v_gene: TRBV3-1; d_gene: -; j_gene: TRBJ2-7; CDR3nt: TGTGCCAGCAGCCAAGGAGAGTACGAGCAGTACTTC; CDR3aa: CASSQGEYEQYF
abundance: -; v_gene: TRBV10-3; d_gene: TRBD1; j_gene: TRBJ2-5; CDR3nt: TGTGCCACCGCCGATTCACAGGGGAACCAAGAGACCCAGTACTTC; CDR3aa: CATADSQGNQETQYF
abundance: -; v_gene: TRBV12-3/TRBV12-4; d_gene: -; j_gene: TRBJ2-3; CDR3nt: TGTGCCAGCAGTTTAGCTTCGGCGGGCACAGATACGCAGTATTTT; CDR3aa: CASSLASAGTDTQYF
abundance: few; v_gene: TRBV29-1; d_gene: -; j_gene: TRBJ2-3; CDR3nt: TGCAGCTCCGAGGGGGAAGGGCCCAACACAGATACGCAGTATTTT; CDR3aa: CSSEGEGPNTDTQYF
abundance: many; v_gene: TRBV6-4; d_gene: TRBD2; j_gene: TRBJ2-1; CDR3nt: TGTGCCAGCAGTGATTTAGCGGGAGATGGGTACAATGAGCAGTTCTTC; CDR3aa: CASSDLAGDGYNEQFF
abundance: -; v_gene: TRBV6-2/TRBV6-3; d_gene: TRBD1; j_gene: TRBJ2-7; CDR3nt: TGTGCCAGCGGACCCCGGACAGGGAACGACGAGCAGTACTTC; CDR3aa: CASGPRTGNDEQYF
abundance: few; v_gene: TRBV11-2; d_gene: TRBD1; j_gene: TRBJ1-2; CDR3nt: TGTGCCAGCAGCATCGTCCGGGACAGGGTCCATTATGGCTACACCTTC; CDR3aa: CASSIVRDRVHYGYTF
abundance: many; v_gene: TRBV4-3; d_gene: TRBD2; j_gene: TRBJ2-2; CDR3nt: TGCGCCAGCAGCCAACCCGGGACTAGTAGAGCCGGGGAGCTGTTTTTT; CDR3aa: CASSQPGTSRAGELFF
abundance: many; v_gene: TRBV20-1; d_gene: TRBD1; j_gene: TRBJ2-7; CDR3nt: TGCAGTGCCGAGACAGGGGGCTCCTACGAGCAGTACTTC; CDR3aa: CSAETGGSYEQYF
abundance: -; v_gene: TRBV29-1; d_gene: -; j_gene: TRBJ2-1; CDR3nt: TGCAGCGCCCCCACGGGCCTTGAGCAGTTCTTC; CDR3aa: CSAPTGLEQFF
abundance: many; v_gene: TRBV5-1; d_gene: -; j_gene: TRBJ1-1; CDR3nt: TGCGCCAGCAACCCAGGGTGGGACACTGAAGCTTTCTTT; CDR3aa: CASNPGWDTEAFF
abundance: few; v_gene: TRBV11-2; d_gene: TRBD2; j_gene: TRBJ2-3; CDR3nt: TGTGCCAGCAGCTTAGAGTGGTCTAGCGGGATGAGCACAGATACGCAGTATTTT; CDR3aa: CASSLEWSSGMSTDTQYF
abundance: -; v_gene: TRBV4-3; d_gene: TRBD1; j_gene: TRBJ2-7; CDR3nt: TGCGCCAGCAGCCAAGAAACCCCCGGGACAGTAGCCTACGAGCAGTACTTC; CDR3aa: CASSQETPGTVAYEQYF
abundance: -; v_gene: TRBV10-3; d_gene: TRBD2; j_gene: TRBJ2-3; CDR3nt: TGTGCCATCTCCGACCCTACTAGCGGGAGTAGAGATACGCAGTATTTT; CDR3aa: CAISDPTSGSRDTQYF
abundance: few; v_gene: TRBV5-5; d_gene: -; j_gene: TRBJ2-1; CDR3nt: TGTGCCAGCAGCAGGGACCCTCTTAAGCAGTTCTTC; CDR3aa: CASSRDPLKQFF
abundance: -; v_gene: TRBV6-6; d_gene: -; j_gene: TRBJ2-7; CDR3nt: TGTGCCAGCAGCTATCCGGTGAGCGAGCAGTACTTC; CDR3aa: CASSYPVSEQYF
abundance: -; v_gene: TRBV20-1; d_gene: -; j_gene: TRBJ2-7; CDR3nt: TGCAGTGCCAGGTGGGACGGGTCCTACGAGCAGTACTTC; CDR3aa: CSARWDGSYEQYF